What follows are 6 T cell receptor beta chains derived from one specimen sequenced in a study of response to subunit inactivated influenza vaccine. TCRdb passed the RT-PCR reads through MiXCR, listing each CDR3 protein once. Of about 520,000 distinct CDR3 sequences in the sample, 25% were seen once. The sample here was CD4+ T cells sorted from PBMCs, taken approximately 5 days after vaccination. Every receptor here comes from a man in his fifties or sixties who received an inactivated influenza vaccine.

CDR3 in amino acids: CASSLNHGTSGQETQYF. CDR3 in DNA: TGTGCCAGCAGCTTAAACCACGGGACTAGCGGACAAGAGACCCAGTACTTC. This chain joins TRBV7-3 and TRBJ2-5, with 11 bases fitting TRBD2. CDR3 size: 17 residues. Germline CDR1 SGHTA, CDR2 FQGTGA. The V segment lost 1 base and the J segment 2 bases; nucleotides outside the gene matches: 6.

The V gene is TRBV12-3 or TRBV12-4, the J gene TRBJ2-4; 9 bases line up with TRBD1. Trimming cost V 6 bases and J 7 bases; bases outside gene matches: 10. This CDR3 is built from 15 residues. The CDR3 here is CASSPGQGIRNIQYF. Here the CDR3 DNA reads TGTGCCAGCAGCCCGGGACAGGGTATTCGGAACATTCAGTACTTC.

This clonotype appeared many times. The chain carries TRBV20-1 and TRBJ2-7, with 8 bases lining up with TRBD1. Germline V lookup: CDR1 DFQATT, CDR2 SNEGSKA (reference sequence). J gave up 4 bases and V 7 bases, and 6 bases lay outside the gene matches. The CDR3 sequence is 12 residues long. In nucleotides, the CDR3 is TGCAGTGTAGGACAGGGTCGGTACGAGCAGTACTTC. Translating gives CSVGQGRYEQYF.

CDR3 nucleotides: TGCAGTGCTAGTAGAGAGAGGGGATACGAGCAGTACTTC. This gives the protein CSASRERGYEQYF. This sequence joins TRBV20-1 and TRBJ2-7; D possibly matches TRBD1 or TRBD2 (5 bases each). The CDR3 is 13 amino acids. From germline, CDR1 is DFQATT and CDR2 SNEGSKA (reference sequence). The V and J ends lost 3 bases and 4 bases respectively, with 13 bases between them.

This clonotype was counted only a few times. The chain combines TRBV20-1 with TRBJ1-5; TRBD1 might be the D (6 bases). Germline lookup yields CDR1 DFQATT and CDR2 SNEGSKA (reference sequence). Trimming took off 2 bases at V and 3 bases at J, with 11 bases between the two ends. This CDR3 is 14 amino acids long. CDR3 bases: TGCAGTGCTAGATTCGGACAGTACAATCAGCCCCAGCATTTT. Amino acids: CSARFGQYNQPQHF.

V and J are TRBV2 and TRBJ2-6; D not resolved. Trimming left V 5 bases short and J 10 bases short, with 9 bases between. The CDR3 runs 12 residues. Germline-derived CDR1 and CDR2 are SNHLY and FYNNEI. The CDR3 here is CASSWFSNVLTF. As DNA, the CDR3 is TGTGCCAGCAGTTGGTTCTCTAACGTCCTGACTTTC.